What follows are 32 T cell receptor beta chains derived from one specimen sequenced in a study of somatic mutations in cytotoxic T cells in rheumatoid arthritis. Clones were sequenced by immunoSEQ multiplex PCR, and TCRdb holds only the in-frame ones, with some missing. The data show tens of thousands of clones, with roughly 80% seen just once and under 9% held by the top ten. The sequencing input was CD8+ T cells sorted from blood. The receptors here all came from an adult with rheumatoid arthritis.

The chain has TRBV21-1 and TRBJ2-7. TRBV21-1 is an annotated pseudogene. This CDR3 is 10 amino acids long. This chain's CDR3 is CASVGNEQYF. In DNA, the CDR3 is TGTGCCAGCGTTGGGAACGAGCAGTACTTC.

The chain couples TRBV7-2 to TRBJ1-4; D might be TRBD1 (5 bases). Deletions cut 0 bases from V and 8 bases from J, with 16 bases between. CDR3 length equals 16 residues. Germline V gives CDR1 SGHTA, CDR2 FQGNSA. CDR3 sequence: CASSLAFQGVGEKLFF. The CDR3 DNA reads TGTGCCAGCAGCTTAGCGTTCCAGGGTGTGGGAGAAAAACTGTTTTTT. Variable domain in full (rest from reference TRBV7-2 and TRBJ1-4): GAGVSQSPSNKVTEKGKDVELRCDPISGHTALYWYRQSLGQGLEFLIYFQGNSAPDKSGLPSDRFSAERTGGSVSTLTIQRTQQEDSAVYLCASSLAFQGVGEKLFFGSGTQLSVL.

The rearrangement uses TRBV5-6 and TRBJ2-7, with D perhaps TRBD1 (6 bases). CDR1 and CDR2 (germline): SGHDT, YYEEEE. The CDR3 is 13 amino acids. V lost 0 bases and J lost 4, with 8 bases in between. The CDR3 protein is CASSLVGQYEQYF. The CDR3 nucleotides are TGTGCCAGCAGCTTGGTTGGACAGTACGAGCAGTACTTC.

The V gene is TRBV18, the J gene TRBJ1-5, with TRBD1 as a possible D gene (6 bases). CDR3 size: 14 residues. The ends were cut back, 5 bases at V and 1 base at J, with 9 bases in the middle. The germline CDR1 and CDR2 sequences are KGHSH and LQKENI. The CDR3 DNA is TGTGCCAGCTCAGGCGGGGGCAGCAATCAGCCCCAGCATTTT. Protein sequence: CASSGGGSNQPQHF.

The chain combines TRBV13 with TRBJ1-1; no definite D call. The V end was cut by 5 bases, the J end by 6 bases, with 10 bases between. Germline V lookup: CDR1 PRHDT, CDR2 FYEKMQ (reference sequence). The CDR3 consists of 12 residues. In DNA, the CDR3 is TGTGCCAGCAGCCATGGGTTACCTGAAGCTTTCTTT. Its protein is CASSHGLPEAFF.

V and J are TRBV6-4 and TRBJ2-3; TRBD2 matches 9 bases. CDR1 and CDR2 (germline): MRHNA, SNTAGT. Unmatched junction bases numbered 3, after V lost 6 bases and J lost 2 bases. The CDR3 runs 14 residues. DNA for the CDR3: TGTGCCAGCAGCCCTAGCGGGGCCACAGATACGCAGTATTTT. Encoded protein: CASSPSGATDTQYF.

The chain combines TRBV4-3 with TRBJ1-1, with TRBD1 identical over 7 bases. This CDR3 has 15 residues. V gave up 5 bases and J gave up 4 bases; unmatched junction bases: 10. Germline lookup yields CDR1 LGHNA and CDR2 YSLEER. The CDR3, as DNA: TGCGCCAGCAGCACCCGAGGGGGCGAGCCCACTGAAGCTTTCTTT. Translation gives CASSTRGGEPTEAFF.

This chain uses TRBV19 with TRBJ1-1, with D maybe TRBD1 (5 bases). The V gene lost 4 bases and the J gene lost 1 base, with 16 bases spanning the gap. Per the germline V gene, CDR1 is LNHDA and CDR2 is SQIVND (reference sequence). The CDR3 contains 16 residues. The CDR3 DNA reads as TGTGCCAGTAGTAGTTCGCGGGACGGGACGAACACTGAAGCTTTCTTT. This gives the protein CASSSSRDGTNTEAFF.

This rearrangement joins TRBV19 to TRBJ2-6; 7 bases fit TRBD1. The CDR3 length is 20 residues. Per the germline V gene, CDR1 is LNHDA and CDR2 is SQIVND (reference sequence). With 6 bases clipped from V and 0 bases from J, the junction kept 17 bases outside the gene matches. The CDR3 loop reads CASRSRDSASTLSGANVLTF. CDR3 bases: TGTGCCAGTAGGTCCCGGGACAGCGCGTCCACTCTCTCTGGGGCCAACGTCCTGACTTTC.

This clone appeared once. This chain uses TRBV27 with TRBJ2-2; no firm D call. CDR3 length: 15 residues. V lost 1 base and J lost 1, with 7 bases in between. Germline CDR1 is MNHEY and CDR2 is SMNVEV (reference sequence). The CDR3 DNA follows: TGTGCCAGCAGTTTATTCCTAGGGAACACCGGGGAGCTGTTTTTT. This translates into CASSLFLGNTGELFF.

V gene TRBV4-1 combines with J gene TRBJ1-1, with D unclear. Germline CDR1 is MGHRA and CDR2 is YSYEKL. V lost 2 bases, J lost 3 bases, and 25 bases lay in between. The CDR3 sequence is 19 residues long. This CDR3 reads CASSQPSLGPEVPDTEAFF. As DNA, the CDR3 is TGCGCCAGCAGCCAACCCTCCCTAGGGCCAGAGGTTCCGGACACTGAAGCTTTCTTT.

This chain joins TRBV15 and TRBJ2-1; D gene unclear. This CDR3 region has 15 residues. Germline-derived CDR1 and CDR2 are LNHNV and YYDKDF (reference sequence). V was cut by 0 bases and J by 8 bases, with 14 bases left in between. CDR3 region: CATSRDRGFRDEQFF. The CDR3 DNA sequence: TGTGCCACCAGCAGAGATCGAGGTTTTAGAGATGAGCAGTTCTTC.

V is TRBV2 and J is TRBJ2-4, with D maybe TRBD1 (6 bases). This CDR3 region has 15 residues. The germline V gene encodes CDR1 SNHLY and CDR2 FYNNEI. V lost 7 bases, J lost 0 bases, and 13 bases lay in between. The CDR3 bases are TGTGCCAGCACCGGGACAACCCTAGCCAAAAACATTCAGTACTTC. Its protein product is CASTGTTLAKNIQYF. Full variable domain (missing parts from reference TRBV2 and TRBJ2-4): EPEVTQTPSHQVTQMGQEVILRCVPISNHLYFYWYRQILGQKVEFLVSFYNNEISEKSEIFDDQFSVERPDGSNFTLKIRSTKLEDSAMYFCASTGTTLAKNIQYFGAGTRLSVL.

In its sample, this clone was seen a few times. The rearrangement uses TRBV4-2 and TRBJ1-1; D perhaps matches TRBD1 (6 bases). The CDR3 runs 14 residues. V was cut by 4 bases and J by 2 bases, with 11 bases left in between. Germline assignment: CDR1 LGHNA and CDR2 YNFKEQ. For the CDR3, the DNA is TGTGCCAGCAGCCCAGGGGAGCTAAACACTGAAGCTTTCTTT. It specifies CASSPGELNTEAFF.

The V gene is TRBV5-1, the J gene TRBJ2-7; 9 bases map to TRBD2. J was trimmed by 1 base and V by 5 bases; bases with no gene match: 4. Germline values: CDR1 SGHRS, CDR2 YFSETQ. This CDR3 has 14 amino acids. Written as DNA, the CDR3 is TGCGCCAGCAGTCTGGCGGGGGGGTCCTACGAGCAGTACTTC. Translated, it gives CASSLAGGSYEQYF.

The chain couples TRBV5-1 to TRBJ1-1, with a possible D match to TRBD1 (5 bases). This CDR3 comprises 14 residues. V gave up 2 bases and J gave up 6 bases, with 14 bases separating them. The germline V gene has CDR1 SGHRS and CDR2 YFSETQ. CDR3 sequence (DNA): TGCGCCAGCAGCTTCGATCGGGGGGGTCCTGAAGCTTTCTTT. The encoded protein is CASSFDRGGPEAFF.

This chain links TRBV5-1 with TRBJ2-7; D is uncertain. The germline V gene encodes CDR1 SGHRS and CDR2 YFSETQ. CDR3 length: 14 amino acids. V was cut by 0 bases and J by 1 base, with 8 bases left in between. The chain's CDR3 is CASSLDVGSYEQYF. Here the CDR3 DNA reads TGCGCCAGCAGCTTGGATGTGGGTTCCTACGAGCAGTACTTC.

The chain joins TRBV9 to TRBJ1-5; unclear D gene. The CDR3 length is 14 residues. The germline V and J ends were trimmed by 0 bases and 7 bases, with 11 bases remaining between them. Germline assignment: CDR1 SGDLS and CDR2 YYNGEE. CDR3 nucleotides: TGTGCCAGCAGCGTAGGGGTCTCGGGCCAGCCCCAGCATTTT. Its protein product is CASSVGVSGQPQHF.

V gene TRBV6-1 combines with J gene TRBJ1-2, with 7 positions matching TRBD1. Germline V gene data show CDR1 as MNHNS and CDR2 as SASEGT. With 1 base clipped from V and 3 bases from J, the junction kept 5 bases outside the gene matches. This CDR3 has 15 residues. CDR3 coding DNA: TGTGCCAGCAGTGAAGGAGGGGGCGCGTACTATGGCTACACCTTC. Protein sequence: CASSEGGGAYYGYTF.

The rearrangement links TRBV4-1 to TRBJ2-3; 9 nucleotides match TRBD2. The junction had 4 bases not matched to a gene; V was cut back by 0 bases and J by 3 bases. The CDR3 runs 16 residues. Germline V gives CDR1 MGHRA, CDR2 YSYEKL. CDR3 in DNA: TGCGCCAGCAGCCAAGATCCTAGCGGGATTACAGATACGCAGTATTTT. Translation gives CASSQDPSGITDTQYF.

Written as DNA, the CDR3 is TGTGCCAGCAGCGTAATCGGGGGAACTAATGAAAAACTGTTTTTT. This translates into CASSVIGGTNEKLFF. The genes are TRBV9 and TRBJ1-4; D might be TRBD1 (5 bases). Germline CDR1 reads SGDLS; CDR2 reads YYNGEE. This CDR3 region has 15 residues. V shed 1 base and J shed 1 base, with 8 bases lying between them.

This clone was detected a few times. The chain combines TRBV11-3 with TRBJ2-6, with unresolved D. In germline, CDR1 is SGHNT, CDR2 YENEEA. The CDR3 length is 17 residues. Trimming removed 1 base from V and 0 bases from J, with 10 bases in between. The CDR3 here is CASSLAASYSGANVLTF. For the CDR3, the DNA is TGTGCCAGCAGCTTAGCGGCCTCGTACTCTGGGGCCAACGTCCTGACTTTC.

This rearrangement joins TRBV19 to TRBJ1-2, with D uncertain. Looked up from germline, CDR1 is LNHDA and CDR2 is SQIVND (reference sequence). With 3 bases removed from V and 10 bases from J, the gap between germline ends came to 12 bases. This CDR3 spans 12 amino acids. CDR3 in DNA: TGTGCCAGTAGTATTGGGGTTTCAGACTACACCTTC. It codes for CASSIGVSDYTF.

CDR3: CASSEGGGLGSYNEQFF. The CDR3 DNA reads as TGTGCCAGCAGTGAAGGCGGGGGTCTTGGGTCCTACAATGAGCAGTTCTTC. The chain recombines TRBV2 with TRBJ2-1; 7 nucleotides line up with TRBD2. Germline CDR1 is SNHLY and CDR2 is FYNNEI. After removal of 1 base from V and 1 base from J, the junction contained 7 bases not matched to a gene. This CDR3 is built from 17 residues.

The gene calls are TRBV13 and TRBJ2-7; D gene unclear. In germline, CDR1 is PRHDT, CDR2 FYEKMQ (reference sequence). V lost 8 bases to trimming and J lost 4 bases, with 15 bases between them. The length of the CDR3 is 13 residues. The CDR3 bases are TGTGCCAGCTCGAATAGTGGTCGGTACGAGCAGTACTTC. It codes for CASSNSGRYEQYF.

This clone has a single count. The chain couples TRBV6-4 to TRBJ2-1; weak D call: TRBD2 (5 bases). The CDR3 has 16 amino acids. V gave up 6 bases and J gave up 2 bases, with 17 bases separating them. Germline CDR1 reads MRHNA; CDR2 reads SNTAGT. The CDR3 DNA reads TGTGCCAGCAGCCAAGCTCCCGACGGGACCTACAATGAGCAGTTCTTC. Translation: CASSQAPDGTYNEQFF.

The chain carries TRBV25-1 and TRBJ2-2; TRBD1 aligns across 8 bases. From germline, CDR1 is MGHDK and CDR2 SYGVNS. CDR3 length: 17 amino acids. Germline trimming cut 4 bases from V and 0 bases from J; bases unmatched to any gene: 7. In nucleotides, the CDR3 is TGTGCCAGCAGTGGCTCAAAGACAGGGGCGAACACCGGGGAGCTGTTTTTT. Encoded protein: CASSGSKTGANTGELFF.

This clone appeared a single time. The rearrangement joins TRBV7-6 to TRBJ2-1; D uncertain. Trimming removed 5 bases from V and 4 bases from J, with 12 bases in between. Germline V gene data show CDR1 as SGHVS and CDR2 as FNYEAQ. CDR3 length equals 14 residues. CDR3: CASSNTYGYNEQFF. CDR3 DNA: TGTGCCAGCAGCAATACCTACGGATACAATGAGCAGTTCTTC.

This clone was seen a single time. This rearrangement joins TRBV4-1 to TRBJ2-1; D gene unclear. Germline CDR1 reads MGHRA; CDR2 reads YSYEKL. The germline V and J ends were trimmed by 0 bases and 9 bases, with 12 bases remaining between them. CDR3 length: 14 amino acids. The CDR3 DNA is TGCGCCAGCAGCCAAGATCGGCAGCGAGGTGAGCAGTTCTTC. It specifies CASSQDRQRGEQFF.

V and J are TRBV5-4 and TRBJ2-2, with TRBD2 matching 8 bases. The CDR3 totals 15 residues. V lost 6 bases to trimming and J lost 3 bases; unmatched junction nucleotides: 7. Germline V lookup: CDR1 SGHNT, CDR2 YYREEE (reference sequence). The CDR3 DNA sequence: TGTGCCAGCACCCCCGGGGGGGCCTACACCGGGGAGCTGTTTTTT. It specifies CASTPGGAYTGELFF.

This clone was counted once. The V and J genes are TRBV18 and TRBJ2-3; TRBD2 matches at 9 bases. Germline CDR1 is KGHSH and CDR2 is LQKENI. The CDR3 totals 15 residues. Unmatched junction bases numbered 0, after V lost 2 bases and J lost 0 bases. CDR3 region: CASSPGLASTDTQYF. CDR3 DNA sequence: TGTGCCAGCTCACCAGGACTAGCGAGCACAGATACGCAGTATTTT.

The CDR3 region has the DNA TGCGCCAGCAGCTCGGACAGGGCCTATGGCTACACCTTC. It yields the protein CASSSDRAYGYTF. The gene calls are TRBV5-1 and TRBJ1-2, with TRBD1 matching 8 bases. CDR1 SGHRS and CDR2 YFSETQ come from the germline V gene. Germline trimming cut 3 bases from V and 4 bases from J; bases unmatched to any gene: 2. The CDR3 covers 13 residues.